The 30 T cell receptor beta chains below all came from one sample that was sequenced in a study of cytomegalovirus exposure and HLA in healthy donors. The primer mix had 60 Vbeta and 13 Jbeta primers. Profiled with immunoSEQ multiplex PCR; TCRdb holds only in-frame clones, not every one. The repertoire holds approximately 110,000 clones, with roughly 68% as singletons. Sequencing used PBMCs. Source of these receptors: a man aged 30 to 45 in good health and CMV-seropositive.

In its sample, this clone was seen a few times. The chain couples TRBV5-6 to TRBJ1-3; TRBD1 aligns across 8 bases. Germline V gives CDR1 SGHDT, CDR2 YYEEEE. V was pared by 0 bases and J by 2 bases, with 7 bases of the junction left unmatched. The CDR3 length is 17 residues. Here the CDR3 reads CASSLATGGGTGNTIYF. The CDR3 DNA reads TGTGCCAGCAGCTTGGCCACAGGGGGGGGCACTGGAAACACCATATATTTT.

The chain joins TRBV27 to TRBJ2-2, with D possibly being TRBD2 (6 bases). The CDR3 length is 15 residues. The V gene lost 3 bases and the J gene lost 7 bases, with 15 bases spanning the gap. CDR1 and CDR2 from the germline V gene are MNHEY and SMNVEV (reference sequence). The CDR3 region has the DNA TGTGCCAGCAGTTTCGGCACTAGCTTGGACGGGGAGCTGTTTTTT. Translated, it gives CASSFGTSLDGELFF.

This clone showed up just a few times. The V and J genes are TRBV4-3 and TRBJ2-1, with D maybe TRBD2 (6 bases). Germline CDR1 reads LGHNA; CDR2 reads YSLEER. V was cut by 1 base and J by 7 bases, with 14 bases left in between. CDR3 size: 15 residues. CDR3 sequence: CASSQVGGILNEQFF. CDR3 DNA sequence: TGCGCCAGCAGCCAAGTAGGCGGGATTCTAAATGAGCAGTTCTTC.

The chain combines TRBV9 with TRBJ2-1; 12 nucleotides line up with TRBD2. V lost 0 bases and J lost 0; bases outside the gene matches: 10. CDR1 is SGDLS, CDR2 YYNGEE, per germline. This CDR3 has 20 residues. CDR3 coding DNA: TGTGCCAGCAGCGTAGCTACCGGGCTAGCGGGAGGGAGCTCCTACAATGAGCAGTTCTTC. This codes for CASSVATGLAGGSSYNEQFF. Complete variable domain (other parts from reference TRBV9 and TRBJ2-1): DSGVTQTPKHLITATGQRVTLRCSPRSGDLSVYWYQQSLDQGLQFLIQYYNGEERAKGNILERFSAQQFPDLHSELNLSSLELGDSALYFCASSVATGLAGGSSYNEQFFGPGTRLTVL.

The chain combines TRBV7-3 with TRBJ2-2, with D maybe TRBD1 (6 bases). CDR3 length: 15 residues. The germline gives CDR1 SGHTA, CDR2 FQGTGA. Trimming left V 2 bases short and J 4 bases short, with 11 bases between. In DNA form, the CDR3 reads TGTGCCAGCAGCTTAGCAGGGGATGGCACCGGGGAGCTGTTTTTT. Amino acids: CASSLAGDGTGELFF.

The chain has TRBV27 and TRBJ2-1; possible D gene TRBD2, 5 bases. Germline values: CDR1 MNHEY, CDR2 SMNVEV (reference sequence). CDR3 length: 15 residues. Trimming took 6 bases from V and 7 from J, leaving 19 bases between them. This chain's CDR3 is CASSLGSVARNEQFF. The CDR3 DNA reads TGTGCCAGCAGCTTGGGGAGTGTGGCCAGAAATGAGCAGTTCTTC.

This clone showed up just a few times. This rearrangement joins TRBV10-1 to TRBJ1-2; D is unclear. The CDR3 runs to 15 residues. CDR1 and CDR2 (germline): WNHNN, SYGVQD (reference sequence). Trimming removed 1 base at V and 8 bases at J, with 17 bases between. The CDR3 protein is CASSECFKGVGGYTF. The CDR3 DNA reads TGCGCCAGCAGTGAGTGCTTTAAGGGAGTCGGGGGCTACACCTTC.

J is TRBJ2-2 and V is TRBV27; the D gene is possibly TRBD2 (5 bases). Trimming removed 5 bases from V and 6 bases from J, with 13 bases in between. This CDR3 has 14 residues. Germline loops: CDR1 MNHEY, CDR2 SMNVEV (reference sequence). The CDR3 protein is CASSLGAASGELFF. CDR3 DNA: TGTGCCAGCAGTCTGGGAGCGGCGTCCGGGGAGCTGTTTTTT.

V gene TRBV5-1 combines with J gene TRBJ2-1; 11 bases line up with TRBD2. V lost 4 bases to trimming and J lost 7 bases; unmatched junction nucleotides: 4. Germline CDR1 and CDR2: SGHRS and YFSETQ. The CDR3 sequence is 14 residues long. CDR3 residues: CASSPGTSGNEQFF. CDR3 nucleotides: TGCGCCAGCAGCCCGGGGACTAGCGGTAATGAGCAGTTCTTC.

The chain joins TRBV2 to TRBJ2-7; D is unresolved. This CDR3 spans 13 amino acids. Between the trimmed V and J ends, which lost 6 bases and 2 bases, there was a span of 11 bases. CDR1 is SNHLY, CDR2 FYNNEI, per germline. The CDR3 sequence is CASSLTEAYEQYV. The CDR3 nucleotides read TGTGCCAGCAGCCTAACAGAAGCCTACGAGCAGTACGTC.

The rearrangement joins TRBV29-1 to TRBJ2-1; tentative D call: TRBD1 (5 bases). V shed 5 bases and J shed 2 bases, with 10 bases lying between them. CDR1 and CDR2 (germline): SQVTM, ANQGSEA. This CDR3 is 13 amino acids long. The CDR3 sequence is CSVLTETYNEQFF. As DNA, the CDR3 is TGCAGCGTTCTGACAGAGACCTACAATGAGCAGTTCTTC.

This sequence joins TRBV28 and TRBJ2-2; TRBD2 agrees at 9 bases. V was pared by 3 bases and J by 4 bases, with 6 bases of the junction left unmatched. Germline V lookup: CDR1 MDHEN, CDR2 SYDVKM. CDR3 length equals 16 residues. The CDR3 DNA sequence: TGTGCCAGCAGTTTCCGCCTAGCGGGGTCCACCGGGGAGCTGTTTTTT. It translates to CASSFRLAGSTGELFF.

The chain links TRBV19 to TRBJ2-7, with 8 bases lining up with TRBD1. The germline CDR1 and CDR2 sequences are LNHDA and SQIVND (reference sequence). After removal of 0 bases from V and 0 bases from J, the junction contained 10 bases not matched to a gene. This CDR3 contains 18 residues. Written as DNA, the CDR3 is TGTGCCAGTAGTATAGATCCCATTCGGACAGGGTACTCCTACGAGCAGTACTTC. Amino acids: CASSIDPIRTGYSYEQYF.

This chain connects TRBV28 to TRBJ1-5; 9 nucleotides line up with TRBD1. Germline trimming cut 5 bases from V and 0 bases from J; bases unmatched to any gene: 11. CDR1 and CDR2 from the germline V gene are MDHEN and SYDVKM. The length of the CDR3 is 18 residues. DNA of the CDR3: TGTGCCAGCAGTGGGGACAGGGTGCGGGGTTATAGCAATCAGCCCCAGCATTTT. Protein sequence: CASSGDRVRGYSNQPQHF.

The chain combines TRBV30 with TRBJ2-5; possibly TRBD1 for D (6 bases). The CDR3 is 12 amino acids. In germline, CDR1 is GTSNPN, CDR2 SVGIG (reference sequence). V shed 7 bases and J shed 9 bases, with 18 bases lying between them. This CDR3 is CAFDRYHGAQYF. CDR3 DNA sequence: TGTGCCTTTGACAGGTATCATGGGGCCCAGTACTTC.

This chain uses TRBV6-4 with TRBJ2-3; TRBD1 matches 10 bases. Germline V gives CDR1 MRHNA, CDR2 SNTAGT. CDR3 length: 15 amino acids. The trim removed 7 bases at V and 5 bases at J, leaving 9 bases unmatched. The CDR3 sequence is CASTRDRGPEDTQYF. The CDR3 nucleotides read TGTGCCAGCACCCGGGACAGGGGACCCGAAGATACGCAGTATTTT.

The rearrangement joins TRBV27 to TRBJ1-1; TRBD1 might be the D (5 bases). Between the trimmed V and J ends, which lost 7 bases and 1 base, there was a span of 22 bases. This CDR3 region has 17 residues. Germline V gene data show CDR1 as MNHEY and CDR2 as SMNVEV (reference sequence). The DNA of the CDR3 is TGTGCCAGCATAAAAGGGGTGGCGTGGTCGCGGAACACTGAAGCTTTCTTT. This translates into CASIKGVAWSRNTEAFF.

The rearrangement uses TRBV29-1 and TRBJ2-5, with 12 bases fitting TRBD2. Trimming removed 6 bases from V and 5 bases from J; junction bases left unmatched: 7. The CDR3 length is 14 residues. The germline V gene encodes CDR1 SQVTM and CDR2 ANQGSEA. The CDR3 sequence: CSVVLAGGVETQYF. The DNA of the CDR3 is TGCAGCGTGGTACTAGCGGGGGGCGTTGAGACCCAGTACTTC.

Only a few counts were recorded for this clone. V usage is TRBV9 and J usage is TRBJ1-3, with 7 bases lining up with TRBD1. J gave up 0 bases and V 0 bases, and 6 bases lay outside the gene matches. The CDR3 has 17 residues. Germline lookup yields CDR1 SGDLS and CDR2 YYNGEE. The CDR3 protein is CASSVGTGLTSGNTIYF. For the CDR3, the DNA is TGTGCCAGCAGCGTAGGGACAGGCCTGACCTCTGGAAACACCATATATTTT.

The rearrangement links TRBV6-6 to TRBJ2-7; D is uncertain. This CDR3 comprises 13 residues. Trimming removed 0 bases from V and 4 bases from J, with 7 bases in between. CDR1 and CDR2 (germline): MNHNY, SVGAGI (reference sequence). The CDR3 here is CASSYSRSYEQYF. The CDR3 DNA follows: TGTGCCAGCAGTTACTCGAGGAGTTACGAGCAGTACTTC.

The V and J genes are TRBV7-3 and TRBJ1-1; D is ambiguous. V gave up 2 bases and J gave up 0 bases, with 7 bases separating them. Germline CDR1 is SGHTA and CDR2 is FQGTGA. The CDR3 is 14 residues long. The DNA of the CDR3 is TGTGCCAGCAGCTTATACGGTATGAACACTGAAGCTTTCTTT. Its translation is CASSLYGMNTEAFF. Variable domain in full (rest from reference TRBV7-3 and TRBJ1-1): GAGVSQTPSNKVTEKGKYVELRCDPISGHTALYWYRQSLGQGPEFLIYFQGTGAADDSGLPNDRFFAVRPEGSVSTLKIQRTERGDSAVYLCASSLYGMNTEAFFGQGTRLTVV.

The V and J genes are TRBV15 and TRBJ2-2; TRBD1 matches at 7 bases. Germline trimming cut 7 bases from V and 4 bases from J; bases unmatched to any gene: 12. The germline V gene has CDR1 LNHNV and CDR2 YYDKDF (reference sequence). The CDR3 is made up of 16 amino acids. The CDR3 DNA sequence: TGTGCCACCATCCCGGGACAGACATTGAGCACCGGGGAGCTGTTTTTT. Its translation is CATIPGQTLSTGELFF.

This clone came up a few times. The gene calls are TRBV6-5 and TRBJ1-5, with D perhaps matching TRBD1 (5 bases). The CDR3 extends over 15 amino acids. V was trimmed by 2 bases and J by 0 bases, leaving 8 bases between them. CDR1 is MNHEY and CDR2 is SVGAGI in the germline V gene. This CDR3 reads CASSYRGNSNQPQHF. DNA for the CDR3: TGTGCCAGCAGTTACCGGGGGAATAGCAATCAGCCCCAGCATTTT.

V gene TRBV27 combines with J gene TRBJ2-1; TRBD2 agrees at 10 bases. The CDR3 spans 14 residues. V shed 5 bases, J shed 4 bases, and the junction held 2 bases outside the gene matches. Germline CDR1 reads MNHEY; CDR2 reads SMNVEV (reference sequence). Here the CDR3 DNA reads TGTGCCAGCAGTCTAGCGGGAGAATACAATGAGCAGTTCTTC. It is translated as CASSLAGEYNEQFF.

The V gene is TRBV29-1, the J gene TRBJ1-2; TRBD1 agrees at 7 bases. The CDR3 contains 14 residues. The V and J ends lost 7 bases and 4 bases, in that order; junction bases with no gene match: 12. Germline CDR1 and CDR2: SQVTM and ANQGSEA. The CDR3 loop reads CSALGTDLAYGYTF. Written as DNA, the CDR3 is TGCAGCGCCCTCGGGACAGACTTGGCCTATGGCTACACCTTC.

The J gene is TRBJ1-2, the V gene TRBV19; D gene uncertain. The CDR3 runs 18 residues. Between the trimmed V and J ends, which lost 6 bases and 8 bases, there was a span of 31 bases. Germline loops: CDR1 LNHDA, CDR2 SQIVND (reference sequence). CDR3 sequence reads: CASSLPPAQADPGEGYTF. CDR3 coding DNA: TGTGCCAGTAGCCTGCCACCGGCCCAGGCCGACCCGGGAGAGGGCTACACCTTC.

This chain joins TRBV4-3 and TRBJ2-7; 8 nucleotides line up with TRBD1. Germline values: CDR1 LGHNA, CDR2 YSLEER. The CDR3 consists of 16 residues. The J segment lost 5 bases and the V segment lost 5 bases, leaving 14 bases of the junction unmatched. The CDR3 coding sequence is TGCGCCAGCAGCACACCCAGGGACAGGCCTACGGACGAGCAGTACTTC. Its translation is CASSTPRDRPTDEQYF.

V is TRBV4-1 and J is TRBJ1-1; D gene uncertain. The CDR3 is 15 residues long. Germline lookup yields CDR1 MGHRA and CDR2 YSYEKL. Trimming took 2 bases from V and 4 from J, leaving 14 bases between them. The CDR3 DNA reads TGCGCCAGCAGCCAACGAATTGGAGGTGGCACTGAAGCTTTCTTT. It translates to CASSQRIGGGTEAFF.

This chain links TRBV9 with TRBJ1-4; D is uncertain. The CDR3 spans 14 residues. V was shortened by 3 bases and J by 0 bases, with 6 bases between the two germline ends. The V gene's germline CDR1 is SGDLS and CDR2 YYNGEE. CDR3 sequence: CASSARTTNEKLFF. The CDR3 nucleotides are TGTGCCAGCAGCGCCAGAACAACTAATGAAAAACTGTTTTTT.

This chain joins TRBV9 and TRBJ2-1; 7 positions agree with TRBD2. In germline, CDR1 is SGDLS, CDR2 YYNGEE. The CDR3 loop spans 15 amino acids. Trimming removed 0 bases from V and 6 bases from J; junction bases left unmatched: 6. CDR3 sequence reads: CASSVGGRGGNEQFF. Written as DNA, the CDR3 is TGTGCCAGCAGCGTAGGAGGGAGGGGAGGCAATGAGCAGTTCTTC.